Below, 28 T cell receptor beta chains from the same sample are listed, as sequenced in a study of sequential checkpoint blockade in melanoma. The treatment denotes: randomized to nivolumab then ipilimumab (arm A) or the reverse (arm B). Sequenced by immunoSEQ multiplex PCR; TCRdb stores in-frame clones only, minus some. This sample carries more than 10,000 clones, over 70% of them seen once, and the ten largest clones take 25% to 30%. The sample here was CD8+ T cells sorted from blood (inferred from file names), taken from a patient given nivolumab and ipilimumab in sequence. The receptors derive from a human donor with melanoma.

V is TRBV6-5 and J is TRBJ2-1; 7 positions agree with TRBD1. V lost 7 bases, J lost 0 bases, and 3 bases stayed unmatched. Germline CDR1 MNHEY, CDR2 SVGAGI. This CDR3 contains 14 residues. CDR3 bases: TGTGCCAGCACCTGGGACAGCTCCTACAATGAGCAGTTCTTC. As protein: CASTWDSSYNEQFF.

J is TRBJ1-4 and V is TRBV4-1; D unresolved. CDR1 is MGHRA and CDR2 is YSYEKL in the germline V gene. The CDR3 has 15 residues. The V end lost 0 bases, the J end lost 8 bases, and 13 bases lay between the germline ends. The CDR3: CASSQDGGWVEKLFF. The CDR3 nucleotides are TGCGCCAGCAGCCAAGACGGCGGGTGGGTCGAAAAACTGTTTTTT.

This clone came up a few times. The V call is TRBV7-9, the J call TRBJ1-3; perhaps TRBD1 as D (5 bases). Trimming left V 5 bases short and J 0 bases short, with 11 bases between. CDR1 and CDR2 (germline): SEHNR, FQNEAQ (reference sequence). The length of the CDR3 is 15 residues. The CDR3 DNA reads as TGTGCCAGCAGCCCTGGACACTTCTCTGGAAACACCATATATTTT. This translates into CASSPGHFSGNTIYF.

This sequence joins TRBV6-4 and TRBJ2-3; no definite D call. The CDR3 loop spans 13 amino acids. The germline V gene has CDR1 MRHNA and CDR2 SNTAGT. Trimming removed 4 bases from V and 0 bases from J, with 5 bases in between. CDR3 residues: CASSVSSTDTQYF. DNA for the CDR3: TGTGCCAGCAGTGTTTCTAGCACAGATACGCAGTATTTT.

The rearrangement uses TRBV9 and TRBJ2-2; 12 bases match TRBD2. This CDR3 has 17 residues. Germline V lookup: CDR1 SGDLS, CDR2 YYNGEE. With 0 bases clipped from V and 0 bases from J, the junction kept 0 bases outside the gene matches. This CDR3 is CASSVGTSGANTGELFF. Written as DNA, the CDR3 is TGTGCCAGCAGCGTAGGGACTAGCGGGGCGAACACCGGGGAGCTGTTTTTT.

The DNA for the CDR3 is TGCGCCAGCAGCCAACGGCGCAGGGGTGGTAATGAAAAACTGTTTTTT. This gives the protein CASSQRRRGGNEKLFF. The chain employs TRBV4-3 and TRBJ1-4, with D perhaps TRBD1 (6 bases). From germline, CDR1 is LGHNA and CDR2 YSLEER. The CDR3 is 16 residues long. The V gene lost 2 bases and the J gene lost 4 bases, with 14 bases spanning the gap.

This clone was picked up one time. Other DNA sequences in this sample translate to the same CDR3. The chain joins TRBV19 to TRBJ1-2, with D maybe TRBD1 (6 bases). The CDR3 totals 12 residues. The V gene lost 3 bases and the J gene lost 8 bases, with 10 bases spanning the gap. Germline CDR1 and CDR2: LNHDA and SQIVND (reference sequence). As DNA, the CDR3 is TGTGCCAGTAGTATGTGGGGGCTGGGCTACACCTTC. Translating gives CASSMWGLGYTF.

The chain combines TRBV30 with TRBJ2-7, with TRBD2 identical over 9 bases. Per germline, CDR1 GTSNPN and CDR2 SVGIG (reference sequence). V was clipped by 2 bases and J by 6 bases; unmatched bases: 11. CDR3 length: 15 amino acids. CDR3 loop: CAWSSGGRASREQYF. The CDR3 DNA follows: TGTGCCTGGAGTTCGGGCGGGAGGGCCTCTCGCGAGCAGTACTTC. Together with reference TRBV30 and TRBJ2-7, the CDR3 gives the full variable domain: SQTIHQWPATLVQPVGSPLSLECTVEGTSNPNLYWYRQAAGRGLQLLFYSVGIGQISSEVPQNLSASRPQDRQFILSSKKLLLSDSGFYLCAWSSGGRASREQYFGPGTRLTVT.

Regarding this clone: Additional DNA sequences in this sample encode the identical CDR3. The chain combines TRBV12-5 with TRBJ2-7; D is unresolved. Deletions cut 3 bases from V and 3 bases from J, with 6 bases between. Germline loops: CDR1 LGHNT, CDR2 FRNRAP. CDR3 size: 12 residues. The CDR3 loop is CASGFSGYEQYF. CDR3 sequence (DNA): TGTGCTAGTGGTTTCTCCGGCTACGAGCAGTACTTC.

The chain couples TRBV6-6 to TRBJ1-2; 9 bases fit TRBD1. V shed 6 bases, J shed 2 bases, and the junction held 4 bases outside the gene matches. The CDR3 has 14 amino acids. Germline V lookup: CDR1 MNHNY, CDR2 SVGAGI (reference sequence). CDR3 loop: CASSPGQGNYGYTF. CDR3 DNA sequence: TGTGCCAGCAGCCCCGGACAGGGGAACTATGGCTACACCTTC.

The CDR3 nucleotides read TGTGCCAGCAGCTCGGGAGGCAGGGCCGCCTATGGCTACACCTTC. Protein product: CASSSGGRAAYGYTF. The rearrangement uses TRBV9 and TRBJ1-2, with D possibly matching TRBD1 (5 bases). The CDR3 is 15 amino acids. Germline V CDR1 and CDR2: SGDLS, YYNGEE. Trimming removed 4 bases from V and 4 bases from J, with 17 bases in between.

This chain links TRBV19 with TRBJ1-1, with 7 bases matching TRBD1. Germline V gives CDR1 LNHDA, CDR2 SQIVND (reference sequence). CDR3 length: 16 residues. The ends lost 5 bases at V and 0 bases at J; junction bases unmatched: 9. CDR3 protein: CASSPRTGFMNTEAFF. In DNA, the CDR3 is TGTGCCAGTAGTCCCCGGACAGGTTTTATGAACACTGAAGCTTTCTTT.

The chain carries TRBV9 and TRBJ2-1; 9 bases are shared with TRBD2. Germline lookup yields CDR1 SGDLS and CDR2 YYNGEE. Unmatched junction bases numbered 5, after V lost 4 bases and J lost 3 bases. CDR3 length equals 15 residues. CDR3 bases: TGTGCCAGCAGCCCGCGGGGGGGCGACTACAATGAGCAGTTCTTC. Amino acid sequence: CASSPRGGDYNEQFF.

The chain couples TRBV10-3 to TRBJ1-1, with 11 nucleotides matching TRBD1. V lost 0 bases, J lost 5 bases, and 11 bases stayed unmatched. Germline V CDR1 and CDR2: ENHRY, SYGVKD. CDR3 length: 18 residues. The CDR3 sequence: CAISESGTGGVGRTEAFF. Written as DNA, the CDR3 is TGTGCCATCAGTGAGTCGGGGACAGGGGGTGTGGGAAGGACTGAAGCTTTCTTT.

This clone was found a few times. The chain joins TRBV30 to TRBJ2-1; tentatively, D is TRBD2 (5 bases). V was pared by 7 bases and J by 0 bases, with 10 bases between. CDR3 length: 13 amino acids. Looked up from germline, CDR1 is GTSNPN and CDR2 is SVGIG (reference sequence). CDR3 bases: TGTGCCTCTAGCCAGTTCTCCTACAATGAGCAGTTCTTC. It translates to CASSQFSYNEQFF.

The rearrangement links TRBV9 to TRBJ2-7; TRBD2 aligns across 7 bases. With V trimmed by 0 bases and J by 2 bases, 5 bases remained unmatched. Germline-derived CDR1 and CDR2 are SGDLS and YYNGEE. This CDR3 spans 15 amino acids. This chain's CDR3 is CASSVGSGLPYEQYF. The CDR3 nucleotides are TGTGCCAGCAGCGTAGGGTCGGGACTACCCTACGAGCAGTACTTC.

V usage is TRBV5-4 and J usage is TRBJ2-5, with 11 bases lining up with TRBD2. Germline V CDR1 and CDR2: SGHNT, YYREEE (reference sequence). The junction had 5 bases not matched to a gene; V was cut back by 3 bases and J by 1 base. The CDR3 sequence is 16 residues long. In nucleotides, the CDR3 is TGTGCCAGCAGCTCACTTAGCGGGGGGGCCCAAGAGACCCAGTACTTC. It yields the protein CASSSLSGGAQETQYF.

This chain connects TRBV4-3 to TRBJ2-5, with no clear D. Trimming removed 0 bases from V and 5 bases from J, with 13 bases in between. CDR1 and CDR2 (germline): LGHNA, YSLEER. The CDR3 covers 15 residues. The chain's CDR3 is CASSQEQAGDETQYF. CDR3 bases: TGCGCCAGCAGCCAAGAGCAGGCCGGTGATGAGACCCAGTACTTC.

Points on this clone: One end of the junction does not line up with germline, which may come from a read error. CDR3 protein: CASSPTGGGEIQYF. CDR3 DNA sequence: TGTGCCAGCAGTCCCACAGGGGGTGGGGAGATCCAGTACTTC. This chain links TRBV6-5 with TRBJ2-5; the match to TRBD1 covers 8 bases. Germline-derived CDR1 and CDR2 are MNHEY and SVGAGI. This CDR3 region has 14 residues.

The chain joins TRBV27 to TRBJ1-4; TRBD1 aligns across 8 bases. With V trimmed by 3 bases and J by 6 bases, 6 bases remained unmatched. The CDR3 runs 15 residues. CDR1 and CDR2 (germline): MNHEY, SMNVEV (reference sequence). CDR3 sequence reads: CASSLWGQDDEKLFF. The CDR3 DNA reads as TGTGCCAGCAGTTTGTGGGGACAGGATGATGAAAAACTGTTTTTT.

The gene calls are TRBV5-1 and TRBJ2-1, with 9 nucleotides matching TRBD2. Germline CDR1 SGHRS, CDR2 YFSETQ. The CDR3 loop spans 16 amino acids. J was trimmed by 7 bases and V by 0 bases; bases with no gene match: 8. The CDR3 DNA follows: TGCGCCAGCAGCTTGGCCCTAGGGCTAGCGGGAAATGAGCAGTTCTTC. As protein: CASSLALGLAGNEQFF. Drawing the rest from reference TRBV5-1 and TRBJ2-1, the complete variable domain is KAGVTQTPRYLIKTRGQQVTLSCSPISGHRSVSWYQQTPGQGLQFLFEYFSETQRNKGNFPGRFSGRQFSNSRSEMNVSTLELGDSALYLCASSLALGLAGNEQFFGPGTRLTVL.

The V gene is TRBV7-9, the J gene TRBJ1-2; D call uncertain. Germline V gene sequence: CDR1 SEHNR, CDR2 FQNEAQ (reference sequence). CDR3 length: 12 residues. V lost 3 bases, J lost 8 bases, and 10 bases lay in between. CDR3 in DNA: TGTGCCAGCAGCTTGGGCGGGTTAGGCTACACCTTC. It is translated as CASSLGGLGYTF.

The CDR3 protein is CASSPLATRGGEQYF. CDR3 nucleotide sequence: TGTGCCAGCAGTCCACTAGCGACTCGGGGGGGGGAGCAGTACTTC. This chain uses TRBV7-6 with TRBJ2-7, with 8 bases matching TRBD2. The CDR3 has 15 amino acids. Germline V CDR1 and CDR2: SGHVS, FNYEAQ. J gave up 7 bases and V 6 bases, and 14 bases lay outside the gene matches.

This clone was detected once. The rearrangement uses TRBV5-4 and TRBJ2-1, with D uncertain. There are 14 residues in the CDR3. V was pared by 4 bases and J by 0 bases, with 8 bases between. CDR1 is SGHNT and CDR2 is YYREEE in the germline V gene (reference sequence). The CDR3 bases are TGTGCCAGCAGCGAGGCCCGCTCCTACAATGAGCAGTTCTTC. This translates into CASSEARSYNEQFF.

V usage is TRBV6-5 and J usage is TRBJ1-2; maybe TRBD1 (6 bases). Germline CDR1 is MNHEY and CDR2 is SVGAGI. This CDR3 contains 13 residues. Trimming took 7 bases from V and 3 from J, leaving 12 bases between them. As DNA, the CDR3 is TGTGCCAGCACCGCAGGGGTCTACTATGGCTACACCTTC. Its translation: CASTAGVYYGYTF.

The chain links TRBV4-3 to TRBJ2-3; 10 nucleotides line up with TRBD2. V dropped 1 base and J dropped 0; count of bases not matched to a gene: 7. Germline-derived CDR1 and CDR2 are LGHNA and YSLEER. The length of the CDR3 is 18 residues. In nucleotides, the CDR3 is TGCGCCAGCAGCCAAGCCCTGACTAGCGGGTACAGCACAGATACGCAGTATTTT. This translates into CASSQALTSGYSTDTQYF.

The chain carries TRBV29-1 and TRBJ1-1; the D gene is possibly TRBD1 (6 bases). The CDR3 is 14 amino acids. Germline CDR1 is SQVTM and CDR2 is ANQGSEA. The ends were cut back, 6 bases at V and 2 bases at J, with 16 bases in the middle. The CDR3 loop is CSVYGGHFNTEAFF. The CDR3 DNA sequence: TGCAGCGTCTATGGGGGACATTTTAACACTGAAGCTTTCTTT.

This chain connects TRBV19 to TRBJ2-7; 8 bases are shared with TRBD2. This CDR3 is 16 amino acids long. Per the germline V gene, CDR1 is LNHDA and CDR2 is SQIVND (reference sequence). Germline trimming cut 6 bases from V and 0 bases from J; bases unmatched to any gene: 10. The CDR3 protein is CASSGRGGTSSYEQYF. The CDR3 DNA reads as TGTGCCAGTAGCGGACGCGGGGGGACATCCTCCTACGAGCAGTACTTC.